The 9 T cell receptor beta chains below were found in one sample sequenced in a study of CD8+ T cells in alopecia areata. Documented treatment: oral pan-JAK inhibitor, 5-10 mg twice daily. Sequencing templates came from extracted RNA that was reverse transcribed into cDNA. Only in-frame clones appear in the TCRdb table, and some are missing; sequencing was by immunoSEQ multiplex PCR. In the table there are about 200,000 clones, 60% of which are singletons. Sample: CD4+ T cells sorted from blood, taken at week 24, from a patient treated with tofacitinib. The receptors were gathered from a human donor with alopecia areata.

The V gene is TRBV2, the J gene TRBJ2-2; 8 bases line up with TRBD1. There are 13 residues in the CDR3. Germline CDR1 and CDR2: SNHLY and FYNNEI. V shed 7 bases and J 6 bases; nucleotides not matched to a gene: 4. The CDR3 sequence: CASMDRASGELFF. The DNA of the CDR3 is TGTGCCAGCATGGACAGGGCATCCGGGGAGCTGTTTTTT.

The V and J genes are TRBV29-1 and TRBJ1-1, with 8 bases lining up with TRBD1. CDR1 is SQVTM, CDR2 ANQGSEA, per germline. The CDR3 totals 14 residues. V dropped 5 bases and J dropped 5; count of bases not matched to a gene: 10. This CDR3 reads CSVKAGGRDTEAFF. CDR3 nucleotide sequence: TGCAGCGTTAAGGCAGGGGGCCGGGATACTGAAGCTTTCTTT.

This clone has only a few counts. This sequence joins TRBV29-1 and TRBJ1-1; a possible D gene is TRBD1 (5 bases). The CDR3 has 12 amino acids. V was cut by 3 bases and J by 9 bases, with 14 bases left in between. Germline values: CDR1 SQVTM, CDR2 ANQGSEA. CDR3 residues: CSVDNVAGKAFF. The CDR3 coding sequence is TGCAGCGTTGATAATGTCGCAGGGAAAGCTTTCTTT.

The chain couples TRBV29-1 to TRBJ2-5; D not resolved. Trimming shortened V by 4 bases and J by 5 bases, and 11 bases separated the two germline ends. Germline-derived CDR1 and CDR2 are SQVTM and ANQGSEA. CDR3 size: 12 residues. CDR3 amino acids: CSVGPSLETQYF. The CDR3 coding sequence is TGCAGCGTTGGACCCTCCCTGGAGACCCAGTACTTC.

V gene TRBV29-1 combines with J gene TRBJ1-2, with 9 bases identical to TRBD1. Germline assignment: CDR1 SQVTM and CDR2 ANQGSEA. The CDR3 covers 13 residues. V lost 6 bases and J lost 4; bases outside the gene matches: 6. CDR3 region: CSVDRGGGYGYTF. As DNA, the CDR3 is TGCAGCGTGGACAGGGGAGGTGGCTATGGCTACACCTTC.

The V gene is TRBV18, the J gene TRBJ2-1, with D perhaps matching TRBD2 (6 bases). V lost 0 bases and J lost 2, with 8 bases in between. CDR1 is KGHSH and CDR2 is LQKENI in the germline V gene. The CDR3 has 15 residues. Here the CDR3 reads CASSPPGGTYNEQFF. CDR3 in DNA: TGTGCCAGCTCACCACCGGGGGGTACCTACAATGAGCAGTTCTTC.

CDR3 DNA sequence: TGTGCCAGCAGAGTGAGAGCTAATGAAAAACTGTTTTTT. This encodes CASRVRANEKLFF. This chain uses TRBV2 with TRBJ1-4; D is uncertain. The ends were cut back, 6 bases at V and 3 bases at J, with 8 bases in the middle. CDR1 is SNHLY, CDR2 FYNNEI, per germline. This CDR3 has 13 residues.

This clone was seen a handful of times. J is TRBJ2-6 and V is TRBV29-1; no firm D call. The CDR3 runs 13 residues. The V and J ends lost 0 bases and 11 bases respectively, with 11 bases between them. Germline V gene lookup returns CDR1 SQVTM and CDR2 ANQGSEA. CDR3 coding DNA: TGCAGCGTTGAAGATCCCTGGGGTCACGTCCTGACTTTC. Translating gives CSVEDPWGHVLTF.

The CDR3 DNA is TGTGCCAGCAGTTACTCGAATCTGAGACTCCAAGAGACCCAGTACTTC. The encoded protein is CASSYSNLRLQETQYF. The V gene is TRBV6-6, the J gene TRBJ2-5; no clear D gene. V lost 0 bases, J lost 1 base, and 12 bases lay in between. The CDR3 has 16 residues. The germline V gene has CDR1 MNHNY and CDR2 SVGAGI (reference sequence).